The clone carrying this T cell receptor beta chain has only a few counts. The antigen is unknown. V was shortened by 4 bases and J by 0 bases, with 7 bases between the two germline ends. Germline CDR1 reads SGHAT; CDR2 reads FQNNGV. This CDR3 is 14 amino acids long. TCR beta CDR3 region amplification was performed from RNA transcripts. HTBI primers were employed in a first-round RT-PCR of the TCR CDR3. TCRdb passed the multiplex PCR reads through MiXCR, listing each CDR3 protein once. The sample includes about 640,000 distinct CDR3 sequences, roughly 20% seen only once; the top ten take 34%. This sample is drawn from a study of T cells in Graves' hyperthyroidism and ophthalmopathy. Overall study findings and caveats: A model using 13 V-J features told ophthalmopathy apart from stable hyperthyroidism. Ophthalmopathy, which appeared later, was predicted by the model a median approximately six months before onset.

The specimen was blood. The chain has TRBV11-2 and TRBJ1-3; D call uncertain. The receptor was derived from a man aged 25 to 40 with Graves' ophthalmopathy. This CDR3 is CASSSSSSGNTIYF. Here the CDR3 DNA reads TGTGCCAGCAGCTCCTCTAGCTCTGGAAACACCATATATTTT. Drawing the rest from reference TRBV11-2 and TRBJ1-3, the complete variable domain is EAGVAQSPRYKIIEKRQSVAFWCNPISGHATLYWYQQILGQGPKLLIQFQNNGVVDDSQLPKDRFSAERLKGVDSTLKIQPAKLEDSAVYLCASSSSSSGNTIYFGEGSWLTVV.